Following are 4 T cell receptor beta chains from one sample sequenced in a study of post-analysis software for immune sequencing data. No antigen has been assigned to these receptors. The authors incorporated unique molecular identifiers into the TCR beta cDNA libraries. TCRdb ran MiXCR on the PCR reads and lists one entry per CDR3 protein. The table lists approximately 400,000 distinct CDR3 sequences, around 33% of them singletons. Whole-study results and caveats: TRBV5-6, TRBV5-1 and TRBV20-1 belonged to a set of about 5 TRBV segments that were more frequent in patients than controls.

The sequencing input was blood. The source of these receptors is a girl aged 5 to 17 with multiple sclerosis.

The V and J genes are TRBV13 and TRBJ2-6; D is perhaps TRBD2 (7 bases). Per germline, CDR1 PRHDT and CDR2 FYEKMQ (reference sequence). With 10 bases removed from V and 0 bases from J, the gap between germline ends came to 13 bases. This CDR3 is 15 amino acids long. CDR3 loop: CATRGGVSGANVLTF. The CDR3 bases are TGTGCCACCAGAGGGGGGGTCTCTGGGGCCAACGTCCTGACTTTC.

The rearrangement links TRBV29-1 to TRBJ2-5; TRBD1 matches at 7 bases. Losses at the gene ends were 5 bases for V and 11 bases for J; bases not matched to a gene: 20. Germline CDR1 SQVTM, CDR2 ANQGSEA. The CDR3 covers 15 residues. CDR3 DNA sequence: TGCAGCGTTACAGGAATCTACGGGCTAGGGGGCGGGCAGTACTTC. As protein: CSVTGIYGLGGGQYF.

The genes are TRBV4-1 and TRBJ2-5, with 9 bases aligning to TRBD2. From germline, CDR1 is MGHRA and CDR2 YSYEKL. J was trimmed by 11 bases and V by 0 bases; bases with no gene match: 16. This CDR3 has 17 residues. In DNA form, the CDR3 reads TGCGCCAGCAGCCAAGATCAAGACGGGCTAGCGGGGAGGGAGCAGTACTTC. Amino acid sequence: CASSQDQDGLAGREQYF.

The rearrangement joins TRBV11-2 to TRBJ2-7; perhaps TRBD2 as D (6 bases). Germline V CDR1 and CDR2: SGHAT, FQNNGV. V was trimmed by 5 bases and J by 0 bases, leaving 20 bases between them. The CDR3 extends over 17 amino acids. The CDR3: CASSPTQGGVSSYEQYF. The CDR3 nucleotides read TGTGCCAGCAGCCCCACGCAGGGCGGGGTTAGCTCCTACGAGCAGTACTTC.